A single TCR beta chain is shown here with its context. Its antigen is undetermined. Each pre-culture CD4+ sample aimed for hundreds of thousands of T cell genomes at deep resolution. Assay: immunoSEQ multiplex PCR; the TCRdb copy retains only in-frame clones and omits some. The table has approximately 86,000 clones, about nine tenths seen once. These data are taken from a study of T cell repertoires and HLA-DP antigens. Overall study: One alloantigen had ten groove amino acid differences from self, the other one.

The sequencing sample was made of CD4+ T cells from PBMCs. This TCR derives from a man in his forties or fifties in good health and CMV-seronegative.

CDR3 sequence reads: CASSETGTVYGYTF. Written as DNA, the CDR3 is TGTGCCAGCAGCGAGACCGGGACAGTCTATGGCTACACCTTC. The genes are TRBV5-6 and TRBJ1-2; 7 bases are a match to TRBD1. Germline V gives CDR1 SGHDT, CDR2 YYEEEE. The CDR3 is 14 amino acids. The V segment lost 4 bases and the J segment 4 bases; nucleotides outside the gene matches: 7.